The clone carrying this TCR beta chain was counted at least ten times. These data belong to a study of identical twins. TCRdb reanalysed the 5' RACE reads using MiXCR and keeps one entry per CDR3 protein. The sample has approximately 220,000 distinct CDR3 sequences; roughly 7.5% are singletons. CDR1 is SEHNR, CDR2 FQNEAQ, per germline (reference sequence). The CDR3 runs 15 residues. V was pared by 5 bases and J by 4 bases, with 7 bases of the junction left unmatched. A further study also used this sample, focusing on yellow fever vaccine responses in identical twins.

This clonotype was sampled from a woman aged 18-35 years in good health. J is TRBJ2-1 and V is TRBV7-9, with 8 bases aligning to TRBD2. Sequenced material: memory (CD45RO+) T cells sorted from blood. CDR3 bases: TGTGCCAGCAGCAGCGTGACTAGCGATTACAATGAGCAGTTCTTC. Its translation is CASSSVTSDYNEQFF. Filled out from reference TRBV7-9 and TRBJ2-1, the complete variable domain reads DTGVSQNPRHKITKRGQNVTFRCDPISEHNRLYWYRQTLGQGPEFLTYFQNEAQLEKSRLLSDRFSAERPKGSFSTLEIQRTEQGDSAMYLCASSSVTSDYNEQFFGPGTRLTVL.